This is a list of T cell receptor beta chains from one sample in a study of T-cell memory formation after mild COVID-19. Using its own MiXCR run on the 5' RACE reads, TCRdb lists one record per CDR3 protein. In the table there are about 150,000 distinct CDR3 sequences, roughly a quarter of which are singletons. Source material: PBMCs or a T cell subset sorted from them (not recorded which). The receptors shown here come from an adult woman who had mild COVID-19 (a few samples of this study predate the infection). Cell type and time point are not known. The CDR3 runs from the conserved cysteine through the conserved F or W. Each record gives: clone size, D gene, J gene, V gene, CDR3 DNA, CDR3 protein. A D gene is named only where the DNA matches it firmly. Clone size is shown for a subset of rows, as once, few, many or a class of expanded clone.

clone_size: few
d_call: TRBD2
j_call: TRBJ2-3
v_call: TRBV5-1
cdr3_nt: TGCGCCAGCAGCCCCACGACTAGCGGGATGGCGGGTGGCACAGATACGCAGTATTTT
cdr3_aa: CASSPTTSGMAGGTDTQYF

clone_size: -
d_call: TRBD1
j_call: TRBJ1-2
v_call: TRBV27
cdr3_nt: TGTGCCAGCAGTTTAAAGGGGGACAGGGGCTATGGCTACACCTTC
cdr3_aa: CASSLKGDRGYGYTF

clone_size: few
d_call: TRBD1
j_call: TRBJ2-7
v_call: TRBV24-1
cdr3_nt: TGTGCCACCAGTGGGGGACAGGGGCAGCGGGAGCAGTACTTC
cdr3_aa: CATSGGQGQREQYF

clone_size: -
d_call: TRBD1
j_call: TRBJ1-1
v_call: TRBV9
cdr3_nt: TGTGCCAGCAGCGTAGGAGCGACAGGGGGCACTGAAGCTTTCTTT
cdr3_aa: CASSVGATGGTEAFF

clone_size: few
d_call: TRBD1
j_call: TRBJ2-7
v_call: TRBV6-5
cdr3_nt: TGTGCCAGCACTTTCCGGGACAGGGGATCCTACGAGCAGTACTTC
cdr3_aa: CASTFRDRGSYEQYF

clone_size: few
d_call: TRBD2
j_call: TRBJ2-1
v_call: TRBV10-3
cdr3_nt: TGTGCCATCAGTGAGGGTTTCTGGACTAGGGATTCGTATCAGTTCTTC
cdr3_aa: CAISEGFWTRDSYQFF

clone_size: -
d_call: -
j_call: TRBJ1-2
v_call: TRBV7-9
cdr3_nt: TGTGCCAGCAGCGTGGGACACCGCTATGGCTACACCTTC
cdr3_aa: CASSVGHRYGYTF

clone_size: -
d_call: TRBD2
j_call: TRBJ2-3
v_call: TRBV15
cdr3_nt: TGTGCCACCAGCAGAGCCAGCGGGAGGTTCACAGATACGCAGTATTTT
cdr3_aa: CATSRASGRFTDTQYF

clone_size: -
d_call: -
j_call: TRBJ2-2
v_call: TRBV6-2/TRBV6-3
cdr3_nt: TGTGCCAGCAGTTCCGTCGGGGCGGTGGAGCTGTTTTTT
cdr3_aa: CASSSVGAVELFF

clone_size: -
d_call: TRBD1
j_call: TRBJ2-1
v_call: TRBV20-1
cdr3_nt: TGCAGTGCTAGAGCATATGGGGGACAGAGCTCCTACAATGAGCAGTTCTTC
cdr3_aa: CSARAYGGQSSYNEQFF

clone_size: -
d_call: -
j_call: TRBJ2-1
v_call: TRBV3-1
cdr3_nt: TGTGCCAGCAGCCAAGAGCCTAGTACGTATGAGCAGTTCTTC
cdr3_aa: CASSQEPSTYEQFF

clone_size: few
d_call: -
j_call: TRBJ2-1
v_call: TRBV24-1
cdr3_nt: TGTGCCACCAGTGATTGGGTAGGTGAGCAGTTCTTC
cdr3_aa: CATSDWVGEQFF

clone_size: -
d_call: TRBD2
j_call: TRBJ2-5
v_call: TRBV2
cdr3_nt: TGTGCCAGCAGTCCCACGGGACTAGCGGGGGGGCGTGAAGAGACCCAGTACTTC
cdr3_aa: CASSPTGLAGGREETQYF

clone_size: few
d_call: -
j_call: TRBJ2-2
v_call: TRBV5-1
cdr3_nt: TGCGCCAGCAGCTATCCAGGGGCTGGGAACACCGGGGAGCTGTTTTTT
cdr3_aa: CASSYPGAGNTGELFF

clone_size: -
d_call: -
j_call: TRBJ2-1
v_call: TRBV7-6
cdr3_nt: TGTGCCAGCAGCTTAGCGACGCCTGACGTACCAACCTACAATGAGCAGTTCTTC
cdr3_aa: CASSLATPDVPTYNEQFF

clone_size: -
d_call: -
j_call: TRBJ2-7
v_call: TRBV7-9
cdr3_nt: TGTGCCAGCAGCTTAGCGCCTGGACCCACCTACGAGCAGTACTTC
cdr3_aa: CASSLAPGPTYEQYF

clone_size: few
d_call: TRBD2
j_call: TRBJ2-2
v_call: TRBV5-1
cdr3_nt: TGCGCCAGCAGCTCCGCGGGAGGAAGAAACACCGGGGAGCTGTTTTTT
cdr3_aa: CASSSAGGRNTGELFF

clone_size: -
d_call: -
j_call: TRBJ2-1
v_call: TRBV7-9
cdr3_nt: TGTGCCAGCAGCTCCCTCCCGGGTTTGATTGTCTTC
cdr3_aa: CASSSLPGLIVF

clone_size: -
d_call: -
j_call: TRBJ1-5
v_call: TRBV13
cdr3_nt: TGTGCCAGCAGCTTGGCCGGCTTCAATCAGCCCCAGCATTTT
cdr3_aa: CASSLAGFNQPQHF

clone_size: few
d_call: TRBD2
j_call: TRBJ2-1
v_call: TRBV13
cdr3_nt: TGTGCCAGCAGCCCGACACGGGGGGCCTACAATGAGCAGTTCTTC
cdr3_aa: CASSPTRGAYNEQFF

clone_size: -
d_call: TRBD1
j_call: TRBJ2-1
v_call: TRBV7-9
cdr3_nt: TGTGCCAGCAGCTTAGCGCGGGACAGGGCGTTGTCCTACAATGAGCAGTTCTTC
cdr3_aa: CASSLARDRALSYNEQFF

clone_size: few
d_call: -
j_call: TRBJ1-5
v_call: TRBV6-1
cdr3_nt: TGTGCCAGCAGTGAGATATCGTCAAGCAATCAGCCCCAGCATTTT
cdr3_aa: CASSEISSSNQPQHF

clone_size: -
d_call: -
j_call: TRBJ2-7
v_call: TRBV12-3/TRBV12-4
cdr3_nt: TGTGCCAGCAGTTTGGGCACCCCCTACGAGCAGTACTTC
cdr3_aa: CASSLGTPYEQYF

clone_size: -
d_call: -
j_call: TRBJ2-7
v_call: TRBV7-9
cdr3_nt: TGTGCCAGCAGCTTAGATGGTTGGTCCTACGAGCAGTACTTC
cdr3_aa: CASSLDGWSYEQYF

clone_size: -
d_call: -
j_call: TRBJ2-7
v_call: TRBV29-1
cdr3_nt: TGCAGCGTTGGTTTAGGAGACTACGAGCAGTACTTC
cdr3_aa: CSVGLGDYEQYF

clone_size: -
d_call: -
j_call: TRBJ1-1
v_call: TRBV7-9
cdr3_nt: TGTGCCAGCAGCTTAGGTCCGGAGAACACTGAAGCTTTCTTT
cdr3_aa: CASSLGPENTEAFF

clone_size: few
d_call: -
j_call: TRBJ2-6
v_call: TRBV15
cdr3_nt: TGTGCCACCAGCAGAGAGGGTGTTATATCTGGGGCCAACGTCCTGACTTTC
cdr3_aa: CATSREGVISGANVLTF

clone_size: few
d_call: TRBD1
j_call: TRBJ2-3
v_call: TRBV12-3/TRBV12-4
cdr3_nt: TGTGCCAGCACCTTGACAGGGGACTTCACAGATACGCAGTATTTT
cdr3_aa: CASTLTGDFTDTQYF

clone_size: many
d_call: -
j_call: TRBJ2-6
v_call: TRBV24-1
cdr3_nt: TGTGCCACCAGTGACGCTGGGGCCAACGTCCTGACTTTC
cdr3_aa: CATSDAGANVLTF

clone_size: -
d_call: TRBD2
j_call: TRBJ2-1
v_call: TRBV4-1
cdr3_nt: TGCGCCAGCAGCCTCATAGGGACTAGCGAATACAATGAGCAGTTCTTC
cdr3_aa: CASSLIGTSEYNEQFF

clone_size: -
d_call: -
j_call: TRBJ1-2
v_call: TRBV25-1
cdr3_nt: TGTGCCAGCAGGGGACATCCAAACTATGGCTACACCTTC
cdr3_aa: CASRGHPNYGYTF

clone_size: -
d_call: -
j_call: TRBJ2-2
v_call: TRBV24-1
cdr3_nt: TGTGCCCCTCGGGGAGCGCCAGGGGAGCTGTTTTTT
cdr3_aa: CAPRGAPGELFF

clone_size: -
d_call: -
j_call: TRBJ1-2
v_call: TRBV20-1
cdr3_nt: TGCAGTGCTAGCGTGGTGGGGGGCTACACCTTC
cdr3_aa: CSASVVGGYTF

clone_size: few
d_call: -
j_call: TRBJ2-2
v_call: TRBV25-1
cdr3_nt: TGTGCCAGCAGTGAATGGGAGACAAACACCGGGGAGCTGTTTTTT
cdr3_aa: CASSEWETNTGELFF

clone_size: -
d_call: TRBD2
j_call: TRBJ2-1
v_call: TRBV4-3
cdr3_nt: TGCGCCAGCAGCCAAGATATAGGACTAGCGGGAGGGCCCTACAATGAGCAGTTCTTC
cdr3_aa: CASSQDIGLAGGPYNEQFF

clone_size: few
d_call: -
j_call: TRBJ2-7
v_call: TRBV4-1
cdr3_nt: TGCGCCAGCAGCCCGATCCAGGCTAGCGACTACGAGCAGTACTTC
cdr3_aa: CASSPIQASDYEQYF

clone_size: -
d_call: TRBD1
j_call: TRBJ2-7
v_call: TRBV29-1
cdr3_nt: TGCAGCGTTGAGGGGGACAGCTACGAGCAGTACTTC
cdr3_aa: CSVEGDSYEQYF

clone_size: -
d_call: -
j_call: TRBJ2-7
v_call: TRBV6-5
cdr3_nt: TGTGCCAGCAGTTACTCCTTTCGACCGTCTCTCCCGACCGAGCAGTACTTC
cdr3_aa: CASSYSFRPSLPTEQYF

clone_size: -
d_call: -
j_call: TRBJ1-1
v_call: TRBV6-5
cdr3_nt: TGTGCCAGCAGTTACTCAGGCAGAAACACTGAAGCTTTCTTT
cdr3_aa: CASSYSGRNTEAFF

clone_size: -
d_call: -
j_call: TRBJ1-5
v_call: TRBV12-3/TRBV12-4
cdr3_nt: TGTGCCAGCAGTATAATGCGGCCCCAGCATTTT
cdr3_aa: CASSIMRPQHF

clone_size: -
d_call: -
j_call: TRBJ2-7
v_call: TRBV21-1
cdr3_nt: TGTGCCAGCAGCCCGCTTAGGGAACCGGGACTAGCGAAATCCTACGAGCAGTACTTC
cdr3_aa: CASSPLREPGLAKSYEQYF